The 8 T cell receptor beta chains in this list originate from one sample, sequenced in a study of blood T cell repertoires in COVID-19. Method: immunoSEQ multiplex PCR; TCRdb's copy keeps in-frame clones and lacks some. The sample has about 34,000 clones; roughly 88% are singletons. Sequencing used peripheral blood. The receptors shown here come from a man between 60 and 75 years old with active COVID-19.

The chain has TRBV27 and TRBJ1-6; tentatively, D is TRBD1 (5 bases). The CDR3 runs to 18 residues. Germline V gene data show CDR1 as MNHEY and CDR2 as SMNVEV (reference sequence). Deletions cut 0 bases from V and 10 bases from J, with 22 bases between. CDR3 loop: CASSLSLWGVGLGSPLHF. CDR3 DNA sequence: TGTGCCAGCAGTTTATCGTTATGGGGGGTTGGGTTAGGCTCACCCCTCCACTTT.

V and J are TRBV18 and TRBJ2-1; 9 bases are a match to TRBD2. From germline, CDR1 is KGHSH and CDR2 LQKENI. Trimming took 4 bases from V and 7 from J; bases not matched to a gene: 11. The CDR3 loop spans 16 amino acids. DNA of the CDR3: TGTGCCAGCTCACGGGACGCCGGGACTAGCTGGAATGAGCAGTTCTTC. Its translation: CASSRDAGTSWNEQFF.

The chain links TRBV19 to TRBJ2-7, with 7 nucleotides matching TRBD1. Germline-derived CDR1 and CDR2 are LNHDA and SQIVND (reference sequence). CDR3 length: 14 amino acids. Trimming cost V 5 bases and J 0 bases; bases outside gene matches: 4. CDR3 DNA sequence: TGTGCCAGTAGTTTGTCAGGGGGCTCCTACGAGCAGTACTTC. This gives the protein CASSLSGGSYEQYF.

This rearrangement joins TRBV7-9 to TRBJ2-3, with 11 bases that match TRBD2. Trimming removed 4 bases from V and 5 bases from J; junction bases left unmatched: 8. The CDR3 has 16 amino acids. Looked up from germline, CDR1 is SEHNR and CDR2 is FQNEAQ (reference sequence). The CDR3 bases are TGTGCCAGCAGCTCTACTAGCGGGAGCTGGCGAGATACGCAGTATTTT. Its translation is CASSSTSGSWRDTQYF. The full variable domain, its missing parts supplied by reference TRBV7-9 and TRBJ2-3, is DTGVSQNPRHKITKRGQNVTFRCDPISEHNRLYWYRQTLGQGPEFLTYFQNEAQLEKSRLLSDRFSAERPKGSFSTLEIQRTEQGDSAMYLCASSSTSGSWRDTQYFGPGTRLTVL.

This clone was counted once. The chain uses TRBV29-1 and TRBJ2-7, with 9 bases lining up with TRBD1. The CDR3 totals 14 residues. Germline CDR1 reads SQVTM; CDR2 reads ANQGSEA. Trimming removed 3 bases from V and 5 bases from J; junction bases left unmatched: 8. CDR3 protein: CSVEIFGQGNEQYF. CDR3 nucleotides: TGCAGCGTTGAGATCTTTGGACAGGGGAACGAGCAGTACTTC.

This clone was seen a single time. This sequence joins TRBV4-2 and TRBJ2-7, with 10 bases aligning to TRBD2. V was clipped by 0 bases and J by 2 bases; unmatched bases: 7. The CDR3 totals 17 residues. Germline V lookup: CDR1 LGHNA, CDR2 YNFKEQ. In DNA form, the CDR3 reads TGTGCCAGCAGCCAAGATCTAGCGGGAGTGACTCCCTACGAGCAGTACTTC. It translates to CASSQDLAGVTPYEQYF.

The chain employs TRBV19 and TRBJ2-7; TRBD1 aligns across 12 bases. Trimming took 6 bases from V and 2 from J; bases not matched to a gene: 5. From germline, CDR1 is LNHDA and CDR2 SQIVND (reference sequence). This CDR3 spans 15 amino acids. DNA of the CDR3: TGTGCCAGTAGCCGGGGACAGGGGGCTACCTACGAGCAGTACTTC. This codes for CASSRGQGATYEQYF.

In its sample, this clone was seen once. The rearrangement uses TRBV15 and TRBJ2-1; 11 bases fit TRBD2. Trimming took 1 base from V and 5 from J; bases not matched to a gene: 4. The CDR3 loop spans 16 amino acids. CDR1 and CDR2 (germline): LNHNV, YYDKDF (reference sequence). CDR3 amino acids: CATSRGKLAGDNEQFF. The CDR3 DNA is TGTGCCACCAGCAGAGGGAAACTAGCGGGAGACAATGAGCAGTTCTTC.